This T cell receptor (beta chain) is drawn from a study of cytomegalovirus exposure and HLA in healthy donors. CDR1 and CDR2 (germline): SGHAT, FQNNGV. V lost 6 bases and J lost 2; bases outside the gene matches: 4. CDR3 length: 14 residues. This PCR relied on a set of 60 Vbeta primers and 13 Jbeta primers. Study processing details: It was a later analysis that counted roughly 80 million unique TCR beta chains, of which roughly 10 million were shared. Libraries were prepared by immunoSEQ multiplex PCR; TCRdb keeps only in-frame clonotypes and omits some of them. V and J calls and clone size follow that table, whereas D and trimming were derived from the DNA. The table includes 100,000 to 150,000 clones, approximately 79% detected once.

The genes are TRBV11-2 and TRBJ2-3; the match to TRBD2 covers 8 bases. The sequenced sample was PBMCs. The TCR sequence derives from a man aged 30 to 39 in good health and CMV-seronegative. CDR3 DNA sequence: TGTGCCAGCAGGCGGGGGGATACCACAGATACGCAGTATTTT. It translates to CASRRGDTTDTQYF.